This T cell receptor (beta chain) was retrieved from a study of Ad26.COV2.S vaccination and SARS-CoV-2 variants. Method: immunoSEQ multiplex PCR; TCRdb's copy keeps in-frame clones and lacks some. The sample shows tens of thousands of clones, 82% of them seen only once. V lost 5 bases and J lost 1, with 16 bases in between. The CDR3 sequence is 16 residues long. CDR1 SGHVS and CDR2 FQNEAQ come from the germline V gene. This clone showed up just once. Material: peripheral blood, obtained after recovery from COVID-19. The TCR sequence derives from a human donor who had recovered from COVID-19. The chain recombines TRBV7-8 with TRBJ2-3; either TRBD1 or TRBD2 may supply D (5 bases each). CDR3 residues: CASSARAGGGTDTQYF. The CDR3 region has the DNA TGTGCCAGCAGCGCACGAGCTGGGGGAGGCACAGATACGCAGTATTTT.